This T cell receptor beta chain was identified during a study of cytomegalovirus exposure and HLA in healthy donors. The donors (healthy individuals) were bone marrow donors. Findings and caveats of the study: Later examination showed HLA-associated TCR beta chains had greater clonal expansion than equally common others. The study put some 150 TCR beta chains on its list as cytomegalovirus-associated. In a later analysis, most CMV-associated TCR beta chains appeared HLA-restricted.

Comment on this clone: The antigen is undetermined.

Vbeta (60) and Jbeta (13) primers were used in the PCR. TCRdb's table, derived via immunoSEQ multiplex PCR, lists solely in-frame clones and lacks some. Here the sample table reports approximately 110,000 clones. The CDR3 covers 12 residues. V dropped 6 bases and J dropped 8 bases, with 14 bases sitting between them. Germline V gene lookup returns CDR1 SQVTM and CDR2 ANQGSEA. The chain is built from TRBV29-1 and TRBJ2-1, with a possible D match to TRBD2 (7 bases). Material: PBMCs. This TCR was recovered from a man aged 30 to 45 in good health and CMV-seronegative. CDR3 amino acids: CSVGGTIHEQFF. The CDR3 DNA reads TGCAGCGTGGGGGGGACAATCCATGAGCAGTTCTTC.